This entry is about one T cell receptor (beta chain). Germline lookup yields CDR1 MNHNS and CDR2 SASEGT. V lost 5 bases, J lost 3 bases, and 13 bases lay in between. This CDR3 contains 14 residues. This sample is drawn from a study of T cell responses to AZD1222 COVID-19 vaccine. TCRdb keeps only in-frame clones here, not all; method: immunoSEQ multiplex PCR. The sample shows approximately 85,000 clones, roughly nine tenths of them seen only once. J is TRBJ1-1 and V is TRBV6-1; a weak D match, TRBD1 (6 bases). The sequencing used peripheral blood, collected on day 0 of AZD1222 vaccination. This clonotype was sampled from an adult in good health. The CDR3 region is CASSSQGIHTEAFF. The CDR3 DNA reads TGTGCCAGCAGTTCCCAGGGGATACACACTGAAGCTTTCTTT.